Included here is one TCR beta chain sequence, with context. Its antigen target is currently unknown. Base qualities are missing; no much larger clone stands one base away. The junction shows trimming of 7 bases on V and 0 bases on J, and the gene matches do not reach 8 bases of it. CDR1 LNHDA and CDR2 SQIVND are derived from the germline V gene (reference sequence). The CDR3 runs 16 residues from the cysteine to the phenylalanine. Kept here is only the CDR3 DNA, which spans 48 bases and is read in frame from base 1. The cohort comprised around 700 healthy bone marrow donors. All cohort members were sampled while nominally healthy, although unrecorded immune exposures were likely present. The donor was CMV seronegative and was included in the group of a few hundred seronegative cohort members. A peripheral blood sample was collected from each donor, and TCR beta sequencing was performed on peripheral blood mononuclear cells. Genomic DNA was extracted from the blood cell samples with the Qiagen DNeasy Blood Extraction Kit.

This sample was included in a study of cytomegalovirus exposure and HLA in healthy donors (dated 2017 in TCRdb). A note on the overall study: An earlier analysis of 587 of the donors reported approximately 300 Gb of sequence data and 117 million unique TCR beta sequences obtained from around 180 million T cells. The number of donors typed differed by locus, with about 620-630 for A, B, C, DRB1 and DQB1, approximately 500 for DQA1, under 610 for DPA1, and about 450 for DPB1. The T cell repertoires of around 670 subjects were profiled by immunosequencing and related to cytomegalovirus serostatus. Rather than drawing on any new phenotypic data, the later analysis identified candidate immune exposures from TCR beta sequences and the way those sequences occurred across donors. In a later analysis, previously published TCR beta repertoires from about 670 donors were re-analyzed and high-resolution HLA genotyping was added so that TCR occurrence patterns could be studied. In an earlier analysis of several hundred of the donors, high-throughput TCR beta sequencing was used to judge whether each TCR beta V gene segment behaved as functional or pseudogenic. The genetic ancestry cluster associated with self-reported Caucasian donors included around four fifths of the roughly 400 genotyped donors. All discovery cohort repertoires had been generated using a single sequencing platform. Besides the first cohort of 666 subjects, a separate validation cohort made up of over 95 different subjects was used. A later genetic analysis used genome-wide SNP genotypes for about three fifths of the 666 donors, treating that subset as a discovery cohort. Among a few hundred genotyped donors of the cohort, an average of approximately 250,000 unique TCR beta nucleotide sequences were sequenced per donor, 15% to 20% of them non-productive. Donor age, sex, ethnicity and CMV serostatus were compiled together with the repertoire data. HLA typing included class I and class II loci at four-digit resolution. An early release covering roughly 600 HLA-typed donors comprised about 290 gigabases of sequencing data and around 80 million unique TCR sequences. Roughly 5 DR-DQ haplotypes were treated as single units for association and clustering because of strong linkage in the cohort. The study aimed to test whether signatures of past pathogen exposure could be identified by cataloging public T cell receptors. The study combined high-throughput TCR immunosequencing, statistical association of individual TCRs with disease status, and machine learning to predict cytomegalovirus infection status.

On the study overall, not on this receptor specifically: Across donors, most TCR sequences were observed very rarely, whereas some public TCRs were present in many individuals. The study listed 150 to 200 TCR beta chains as associated with cytomegalovirus. Because HLA typing was unavailable for some donors at each locus, only the typed subset was used in association tests. Linkage disequilibrium might explain the correlated functional status among segregating V segments, but an unknown experimental factor could not be excluded. In a later analysis, TCR association rates were found to vary across HLA loci, with the most associated TCRs seen for DRB1 alleles and the fewest for HLA-C alleles. V-gene and J-gene trimming of TCR beta chains was associated with a missense DCLRE1C variant in a later genetic analysis, and the association was replicated in an independent cohort. A group of highly shared sequence variants was considered likely to be a technical artifact of the sequencing pipeline. In a later analysis, several top co-occurrence clusters were reported to appear linked to parvovirus B19, influenza, CMV and Epstein-Barr virus. This cohort had only TCR beta chains sequenced, and the lack of alpha or paired-chain data limited which features could be detected. Some IMGT-functional V segments, including TRBV6-2 and TRBV6-3, could not be distinguished by the 87-base-pair reads and were therefore excluded. Most CMV-associated TCR beta chains appeared to be HLA-restricted in a later analysis, and the HLA associations seemed to be driven largely by CMV exposure. When HLA alleles, especially DR and DQ, strongly co-occurred, TCR associations were difficult to assign to individual alleles. In a later analysis, HLA-associated TCR beta chains were found to be more clonally expanded and to have lower generation probabilities than equally common non-associated chains. Broadly in line with IMGT annotations, most TCR beta V segments showed up in productive rearrangements about 87% or about 30% of the time in an earlier analysis of several hundred of the donors. Roughly uniform sequencing depth across donors was assumed in presence/absence analyses, although this assumption may not hold. It was suggested by the authors that the approach could potentially be generalized to other disease states and immunological phenotypes. A later analysis associated about 17,000 TCR beta sequences with specific HLA alleles at a false discovery rate of 0.05. A further reported finding was that TCR beta sequences accurately predicted the HLA-A and HLA-B alleles for most subjects in the first cohort. Compared with the 666-donor mean, donors in an Asian-associated ancestry cluster had fewer N-insertions in productive TCRs, according to a later genetic analysis. The only immune exposure information available for the cohort was CMV serostatus. Because counts were too low, about 18 rarely observed V segments, including chromosome 9 orphons, were excluded from the earlier analysis of around 640 of the donors. A few of the identified cytomegalovirus-associated TCR beta chains were confirmed in vitro to be specific for cytomegalovirus antigens. In both the original and validation cohorts, the classifier was reported to diagnose cytomegalovirus status with high specificity and sensitivity.

Library prep was done by the immunoSEQ multiplex PCR assay. For the multiplex PCR, a mixture combining 60 forward primers for TCR Vbeta segments and 13 reverse primers for TCR Jbeta segments was used. Amplification of the CDR3 region of rearranged TCR beta genes was performed with a multiplex PCR assay on genomic DNA. The Illumina HiSeq System was used to sequence the amplified TCR beta libraries as 87-base-pair reads. In the original analysis: A later analysis tallied tens of millions of unique TCR beta chains across the 660 or so repertoires, and about 12 million of those chains were shared by two or more donors. Raw reads were error-corrected and collapsed into unique sequences by a nearest-neighbor algorithm in which closely related sequences were merged to remove PCR and sequencing errors. Alignment of CDR3 sequences to IMGT reference sequences was used to assign V, D and J gene segments. For a sequence to be retained, at least a six-nucleotide match to both a V gene segment and a J gene segment was required. Rearrangements were classified as productive when the CDR3 lacked stop codons and remained in frame with V and J, and all other rearrangements were classified as non-productive. CDR3 was defined by IMGT convention, running from the second conserved V-encoded cysteine to the conserved J-encoded phenylalanine. In an earlier analysis of around 570 of the donors, sequences lacking an unambiguous match to a single V gene segment were excluded. In an earlier analysis of about 590 of the donors, a V segment was called functional when productive rearrangements were above 56.7%, and segregating when the standard deviation between donors exceeded 5%. A statistical classification framework was built for diagnosing cytomegalovirus status from the catalog of TCR beta chain sequences. V and J gene assignment, in a later analysis, came from comparing TCR nucleotide sequences with IMGT/GENE-DB human TR gene sequences. In a later analysis, CDR3 sequences and most-parsimonious VDJ recombination scenarios were assigned using the TCRdist pipeline. A later analysis defined each TCR beta chain by its CDR3 amino acid sequence plus V-gene family, and excluded reads lacking a unique V-gene family. A later analysis removed 500 to 600 highly shared, low-generation-probability nucleotide sequences to deal with suspected cross-contamination and a sequencing artifact. For each public chain, a later analysis derived a clonal expansion index from normalized ranks of inferred template counts within each repertoire. In a later analysis, generation probabilities were computed with a VDJ recombination model fitted to out-of-frame rearrangements, and the resulting probabilities were checked against IGoR. In a later analysis, TCR-TCR, TCR-HLA and TCR-CMV co-occurrence was scored with hypergeometric tests, and a repertoire-size bias correction was applied to TCR pairs. A later analysis estimated false discovery rates by permuting HLA or CMV assignments 20 times. In a later analysis, co-occurring TCRs were grouped using DBSCAN, with TCRdist sequence similarity added in when clustering inside HLA-allele-positive subsets. Repertoires with fewer than 30,000 or more than 120,000 public chains, plus five repertoires with anomalous nucleotide sharing, were excluded from co-occurrence clustering. As stored in TCRdb, this immuneACCESS dataset retains in-frame rearrangements with V and J assigned. A fraction of the clones does not appear; measured against another copy, unresolved V genes explain less than half of the discrepancy, and the remainder lacks a known reason. That table gives V, J and clone size, and the DNA gave D and trimming. A total of 130,000 to 150,000 clones appear in this sample, about 74% of them only once. The top ten clones comprise approximately 4.9% of the sample.

The rearrangement joined TRBV19 to TRBJ1-5; a stretch of 8 junction bases matches TRBD1. The receptor's source is a woman aged 45-65 years in good health and CMV-seronegative. Sequencing was done on a sample of PBMCs. The nucleotide sequence reads as follows: TGTGCCAGTAAAATCGACAGGGGCTATAGCAATCAGCCCCAGCATTTT. This codes for CASKIDRGYSNQPQHF. The CDR3, completed at both ends by the reference TRBV19 and TRBJ1-5 genes, gives the full variable domain DGGITQSPKYLFRKEGQNVTLSCEQNLNHDAMYWYRQDPGQGLRLIYYSQIVNDFQKGDIAEGYSVSREKKESFPLTVTSAQKNPTAFYLCASKIDRGYSNQPQHFGDGTRLSIL.